This entry features one T cell receptor (beta chain) sequence. The repertoire was sequenced with immunoSEQ multiplex PCR; TCRdb's copy has only in-frame clones and lacks some. This sample has approximately 160,000 clones; 94% occur once, and the top ten carry about 0.31%. The CDR3 has 13 amino acids. Per the germline V gene, CDR1 is SGHDT and CDR2 is YYEEEE. J was trimmed by 8 bases and V by 5 bases; bases with no gene match: 7. The data belong to a study of OX40 agonist ivuxolimab in advanced cancers. The chain links TRBV5-6 to TRBJ1-2; TRBD1 matches at 9 bases. The input for sequencing was CD4+ or CD8+ T cells sorted from blood, taken in a trial of the OX40 agonist ivuxolimab. The clonotype was recovered from an adult with an advanced solid tumor such as melanoma, head and neck, liver or kidney cancer. The CDR3 nucleotides are TGTGCCAGCAGGAGGACAGGGGCCGGGGGCTACACCTTC. Residues: CASRRTGAGGYTF.